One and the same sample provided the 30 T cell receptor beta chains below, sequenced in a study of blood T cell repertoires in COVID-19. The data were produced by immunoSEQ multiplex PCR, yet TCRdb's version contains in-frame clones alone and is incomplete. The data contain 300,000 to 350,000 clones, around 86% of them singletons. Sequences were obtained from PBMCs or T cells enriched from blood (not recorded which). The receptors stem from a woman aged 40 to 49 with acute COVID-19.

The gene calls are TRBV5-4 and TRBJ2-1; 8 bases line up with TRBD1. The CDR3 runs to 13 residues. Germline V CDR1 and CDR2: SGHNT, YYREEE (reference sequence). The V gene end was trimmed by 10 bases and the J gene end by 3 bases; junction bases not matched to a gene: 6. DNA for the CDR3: TGTGCCTTCCGGGACAGGAACTACAATGAGCAGTTCTTC. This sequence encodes CAFRDRNYNEQFF.

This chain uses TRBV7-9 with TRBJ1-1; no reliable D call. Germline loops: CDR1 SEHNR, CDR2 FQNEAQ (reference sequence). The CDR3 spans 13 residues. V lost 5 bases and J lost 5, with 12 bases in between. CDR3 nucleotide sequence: TGTGCCAGCAGCCAAGGAGCGGGGACTGAAGCTTTCTTT. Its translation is CASSQGAGTEAFF.

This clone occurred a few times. As DNA, the CDR3 is TGTGCCAGCAGCCTGGGGGGTAATGAAAAACTGTTTTTT. Translating gives CASSLGGNEKLFF. V gene TRBV6-5 combines with J gene TRBJ1-4; D might be TRBD1 (5 bases). Per the germline V gene, CDR1 is MNHEY and CDR2 is SVGAGI. The CDR3 loop spans 13 amino acids. With 6 bases removed from V and 4 bases from J, the gap between germline ends came to 9 bases.

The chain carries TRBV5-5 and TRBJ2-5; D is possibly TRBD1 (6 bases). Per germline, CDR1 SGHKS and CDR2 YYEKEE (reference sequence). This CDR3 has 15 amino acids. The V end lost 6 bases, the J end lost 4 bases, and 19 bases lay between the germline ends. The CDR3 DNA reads TGTGCCAGCAACCGGAAGGGGGTCATGGGAGAGACCCAGTACTTC. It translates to CASNRKGVMGETQYF.

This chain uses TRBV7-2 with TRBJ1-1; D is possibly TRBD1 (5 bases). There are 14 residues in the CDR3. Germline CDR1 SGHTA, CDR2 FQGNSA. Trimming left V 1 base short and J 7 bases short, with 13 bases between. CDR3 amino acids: CASSLGWKTDEAFF. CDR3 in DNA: TGTGCCAGCAGCTTAGGGTGGAAGACAGATGAAGCTTTCTTT. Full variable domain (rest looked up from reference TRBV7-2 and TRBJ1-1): GAGVSQSPSNKVTEKGKDVELRCDPISGHTALYWYRQSLGQGLEFLIYFQGNSAPDKSGLPSDRFSAERTGGSVSTLTIQRTQQEDSAVYLCASSLGWKTDEAFFGQGTRLTVV.

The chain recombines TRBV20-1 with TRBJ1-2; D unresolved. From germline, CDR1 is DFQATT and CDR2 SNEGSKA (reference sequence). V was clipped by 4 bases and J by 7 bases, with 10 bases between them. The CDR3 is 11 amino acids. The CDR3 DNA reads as TGCAGTGCTACGTCGGGTGGTGGCTACACCTTC. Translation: CSATSGGGYTF.

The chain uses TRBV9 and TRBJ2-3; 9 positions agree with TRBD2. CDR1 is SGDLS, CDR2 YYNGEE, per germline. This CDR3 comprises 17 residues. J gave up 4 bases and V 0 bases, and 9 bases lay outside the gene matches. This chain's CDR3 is CASSVAFSSGAPDTQYF. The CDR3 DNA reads TGTGCCAGCAGCGTAGCTTTCTCTAGCGGGGCACCAGATACGCAGTATTTT. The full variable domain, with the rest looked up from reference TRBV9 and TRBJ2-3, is DSGVTQTPKHLITATGQRVTLRCSPRSGDLSVYWYQQSLDQGLQFLIQYYNGEERAKGNILERFSAQQFPDLHSELNLSSLELGDSALYFCASSVAFSSGAPDTQYFGPGTRLTVL.

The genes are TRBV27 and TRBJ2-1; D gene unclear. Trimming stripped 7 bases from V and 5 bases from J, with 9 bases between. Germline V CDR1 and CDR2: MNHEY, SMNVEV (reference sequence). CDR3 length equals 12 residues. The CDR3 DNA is TGTGCCAGCACTAATACTAACAATGAGCAGTTCTTC. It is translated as CASTNTNNEQFF.

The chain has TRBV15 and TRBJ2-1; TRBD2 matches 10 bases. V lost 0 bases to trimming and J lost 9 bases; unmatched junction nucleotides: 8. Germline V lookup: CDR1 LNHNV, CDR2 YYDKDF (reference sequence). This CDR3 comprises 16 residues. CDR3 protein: CATSRDLAGGRGEQFF. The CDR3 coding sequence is TGTGCCACCAGCAGAGATTTAGCGGGAGGACGGGGTGAGCAGTTCTTC.

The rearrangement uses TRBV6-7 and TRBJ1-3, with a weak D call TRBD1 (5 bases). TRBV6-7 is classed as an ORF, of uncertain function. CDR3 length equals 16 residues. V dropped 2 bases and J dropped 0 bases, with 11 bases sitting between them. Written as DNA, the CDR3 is TGTGCCAGCAGTTACAGAGACAGATTCTCTGGAAACACCATATATTTT. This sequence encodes CASSYRDRFSGNTIYF.

The DNA of the CDR3 is TGTGCCAGCAGCTCAGGGAATTCACCCCTCCACTTT. Protein: CASSSGNSPLHF. This chain uses TRBV7-3 with TRBJ1-6; a possible D gene is TRBD1 (5 bases). The CDR3 is 12 residues long. Looked up from germline, CDR1 is SGHTA and CDR2 is FQGTGA. Trimming took off 4 bases at V and 7 bases at J, with 5 bases between the two ends. The full variable domain, its missing parts supplied by reference TRBV7-3 and TRBJ1-6, is GAGVSQTPSNKVTEKGKYVELRCDPISGHTALYWYRQSLGQGPEFLIYFQGTGAADDSGLPNDRFFAVRPEGSVSTLKIQRTERGDSAVYLCASSSGNSPLHFGNGTRLTVT.

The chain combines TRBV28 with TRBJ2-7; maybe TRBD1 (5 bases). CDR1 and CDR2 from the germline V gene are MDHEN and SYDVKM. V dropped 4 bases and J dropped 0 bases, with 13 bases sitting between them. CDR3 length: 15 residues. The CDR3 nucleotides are TGTGCCAGCAGTTCGCCAGGGTCGAGCTCCTACGAGCAGTACTTC. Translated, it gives CASSSPGSSSYEQYF.

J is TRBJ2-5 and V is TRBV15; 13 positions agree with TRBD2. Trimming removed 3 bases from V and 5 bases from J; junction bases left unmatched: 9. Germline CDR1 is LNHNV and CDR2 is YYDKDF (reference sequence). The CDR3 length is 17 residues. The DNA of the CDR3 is TGTGCCACCAGCAGTAGACTAGCGGGGGGAAATCGGGAGACCCAGTACTTC. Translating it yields CATSSRLAGGNRETQYF.

The CDR3 is CASSFFSGRGNEQFF. CDR3 nucleotides: TGTGCCAGCAGCTTCTTTAGCGGGAGGGGCAATGAGCAGTTCTTC. The chain carries TRBV6-4 and TRBJ2-1, with 11 bases lining up with TRBD2. The CDR3 extends over 15 amino acids. CDR1 and CDR2 (germline): MRHNA, SNTAGT. V was pared by 6 bases and J by 6 bases, with 7 bases of the junction left unmatched.

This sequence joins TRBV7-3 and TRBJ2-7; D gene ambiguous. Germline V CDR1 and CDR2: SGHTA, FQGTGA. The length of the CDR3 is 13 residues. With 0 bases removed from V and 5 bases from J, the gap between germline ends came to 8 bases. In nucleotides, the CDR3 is TGTGCCAGCAGCTTAACGTGGTCGGACGAGCAGTACTTC. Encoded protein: CASSLTWSDEQYF.

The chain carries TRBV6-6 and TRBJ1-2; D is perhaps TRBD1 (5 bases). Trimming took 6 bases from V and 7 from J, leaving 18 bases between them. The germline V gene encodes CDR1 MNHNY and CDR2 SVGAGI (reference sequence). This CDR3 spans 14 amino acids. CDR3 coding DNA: TGTGCCAGCAGGGATTTGGGCAGGGAGGCTGGCTACACCTTC. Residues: CASRDLGREAGYTF.

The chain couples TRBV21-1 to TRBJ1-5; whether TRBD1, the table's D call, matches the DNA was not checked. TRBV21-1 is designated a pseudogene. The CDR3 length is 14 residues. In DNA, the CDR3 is TGTGCCAGCAGGAACACCGATAGCAATCAGCCCCAGCATTTT. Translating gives CASRNTDSNQPQHF.

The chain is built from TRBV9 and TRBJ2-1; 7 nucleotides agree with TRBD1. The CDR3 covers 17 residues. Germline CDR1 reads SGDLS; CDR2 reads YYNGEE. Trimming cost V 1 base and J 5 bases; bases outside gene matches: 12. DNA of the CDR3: TGTGCCAGCAGCGTATATCCGGCAGGGGGTATCAACAATGAGCAGTTCTTC. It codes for CASSVYPAGGINNEQFF.

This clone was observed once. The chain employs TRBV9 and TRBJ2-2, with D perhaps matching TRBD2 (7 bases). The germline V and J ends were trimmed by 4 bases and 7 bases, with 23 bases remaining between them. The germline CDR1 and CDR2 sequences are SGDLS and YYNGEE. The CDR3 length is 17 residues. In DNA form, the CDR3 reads TGTGCCAGCAGCCTAGATGGGGGGGCTTCAGGGCACGGGGAGCTGTTTTTT. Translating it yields CASSLDGGASGHGELFF.

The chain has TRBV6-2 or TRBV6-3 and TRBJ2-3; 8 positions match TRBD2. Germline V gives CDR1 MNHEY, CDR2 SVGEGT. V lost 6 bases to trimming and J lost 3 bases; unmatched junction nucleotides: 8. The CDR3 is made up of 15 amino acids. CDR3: CASSSSGGLTDTQYF. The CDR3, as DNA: TGTGCCAGCAGCTCGTCGGGGGGGCTGACAGATACGCAGTATTTT.

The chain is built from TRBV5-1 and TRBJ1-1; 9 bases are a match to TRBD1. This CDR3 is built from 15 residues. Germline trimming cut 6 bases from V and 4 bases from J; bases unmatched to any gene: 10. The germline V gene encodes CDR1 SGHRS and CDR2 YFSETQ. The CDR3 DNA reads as TGCGCCAGCATCCAGTCGGACAGGGGCGTCACTGAAGCTTTCTTT. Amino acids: CASIQSDRGVTEAFF.

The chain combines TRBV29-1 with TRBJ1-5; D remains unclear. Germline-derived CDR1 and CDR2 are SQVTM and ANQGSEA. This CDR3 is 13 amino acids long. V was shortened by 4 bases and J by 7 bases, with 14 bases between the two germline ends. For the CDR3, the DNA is TGCAGCGTTGCGGACGGGGTTGGACAGCCCCAGCATTTT. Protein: CSVADGVGQPQHF.

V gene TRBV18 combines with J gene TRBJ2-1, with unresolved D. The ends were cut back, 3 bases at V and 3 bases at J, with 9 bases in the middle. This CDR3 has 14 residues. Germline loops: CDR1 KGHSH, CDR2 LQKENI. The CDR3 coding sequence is TGTGCCAGCTCACCTTCATCGGTCTACAATGAGCAGTTCTTC. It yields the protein CASSPSSVYNEQFF.

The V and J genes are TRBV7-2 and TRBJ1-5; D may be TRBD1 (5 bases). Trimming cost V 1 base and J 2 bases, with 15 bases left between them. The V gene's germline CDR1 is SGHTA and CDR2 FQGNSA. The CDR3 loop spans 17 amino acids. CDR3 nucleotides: TGTGCCAGCAGCTTAGGGGGTAGGGGTATGGGCAATCAGCCCCAGCATTTT. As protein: CASSLGGRGMGNQPQHF.

CDR3: CASSFRDRTINSNQPQHF. The DNA for the CDR3 is TGTGCCAGCAGCTTCCGGGACAGGACGATAAATAGCAATCAGCCCCAGCATTTT. This chain uses TRBV5-6 with TRBJ1-5, with 8 bases fitting TRBD1. There are 18 residues in the CDR3. After removal of 2 bases from V and 0 bases from J, the junction contained 10 bases not matched to a gene. The germline V gene has CDR1 SGHDT and CDR2 YYEEEE.

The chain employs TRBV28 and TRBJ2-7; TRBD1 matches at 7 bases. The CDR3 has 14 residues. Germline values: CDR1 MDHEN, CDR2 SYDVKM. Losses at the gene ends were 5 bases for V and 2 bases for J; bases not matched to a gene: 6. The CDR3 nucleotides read TGTGCCAGCAGTCACGGGACAGCGACCTACGAGCAGTACTTC. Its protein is CASSHGTATYEQYF.

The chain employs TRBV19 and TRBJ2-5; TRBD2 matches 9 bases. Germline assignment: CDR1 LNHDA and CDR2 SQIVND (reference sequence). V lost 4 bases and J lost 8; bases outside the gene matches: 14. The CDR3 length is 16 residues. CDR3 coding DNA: TGTGCCAGTAGTACGGAAACATCTGGACTAGCGAGTACCCAGTACTTC. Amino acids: CASSTETSGLASTQYF.

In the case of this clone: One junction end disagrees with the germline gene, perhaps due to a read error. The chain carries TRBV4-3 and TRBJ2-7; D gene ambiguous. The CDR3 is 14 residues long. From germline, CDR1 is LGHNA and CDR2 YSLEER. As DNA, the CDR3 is TGCGCCAGCAGCCAAGATCGACTTAACTACGGGCAGTACTTC. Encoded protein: CASSQDRLNYGQYF.

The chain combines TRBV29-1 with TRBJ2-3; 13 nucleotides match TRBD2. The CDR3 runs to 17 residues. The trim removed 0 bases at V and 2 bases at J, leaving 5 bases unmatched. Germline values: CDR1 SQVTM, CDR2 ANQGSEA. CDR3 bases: TGCAGCGTTGAAGAAGGGGGACTAGCGGGGAACACAGATACGCAGTATTTT. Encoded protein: CSVEEGGLAGNTDTQYF.

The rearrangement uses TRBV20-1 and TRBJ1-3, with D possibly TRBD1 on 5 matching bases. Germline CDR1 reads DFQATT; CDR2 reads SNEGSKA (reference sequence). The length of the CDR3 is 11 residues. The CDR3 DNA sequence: TGCAGACGTGGGGCGGGAAACACCATATATTTT. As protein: CRRGAGNTIYF.